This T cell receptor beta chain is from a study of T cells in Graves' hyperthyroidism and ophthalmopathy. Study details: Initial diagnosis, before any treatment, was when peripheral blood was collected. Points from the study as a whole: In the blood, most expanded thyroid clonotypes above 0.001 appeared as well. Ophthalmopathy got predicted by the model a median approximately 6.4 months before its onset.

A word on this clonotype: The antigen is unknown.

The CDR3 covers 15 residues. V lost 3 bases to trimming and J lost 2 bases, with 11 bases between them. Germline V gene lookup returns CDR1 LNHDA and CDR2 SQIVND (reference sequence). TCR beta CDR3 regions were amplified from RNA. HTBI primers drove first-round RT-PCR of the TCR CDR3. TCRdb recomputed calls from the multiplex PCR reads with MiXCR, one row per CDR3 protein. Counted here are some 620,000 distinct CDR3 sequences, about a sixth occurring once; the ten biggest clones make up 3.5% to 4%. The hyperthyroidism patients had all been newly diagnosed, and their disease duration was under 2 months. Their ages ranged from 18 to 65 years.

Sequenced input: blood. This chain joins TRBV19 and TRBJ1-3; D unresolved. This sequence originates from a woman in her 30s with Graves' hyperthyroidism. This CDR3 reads CASSMRVNAGNTIYF. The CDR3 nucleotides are TGTGCCAGTAGTATGAGGGTTAACGCTGGAAACACCATATATTTT.